These 29 T cell receptor beta chains were sequenced from one sample in a study of CD8+ T cells in alopecia areata. Once RNA had been extracted, it was reverse transcribed into cDNA to act as the sequencing template. Repertoires were generated with immunoSEQ multiplex PCR, while TCRdb's copy carries only in-frame clones and drops some. Observed in the sample are about 18,000 clones, none of them singletons. Markers including CD4, CD8alpha, NKG2D and NKG2ACE guided sorting of pooled cutaneous lymph node cells. The specimen was CD8+ T cells sorted from a lymph node. The receptor set was obtained from a C3H/HeJ mouse with alopecia areata. The MHC haplotype recorded for the strain is H2-k.

In this sample, this clone turned up many times. Germline and genes here are mouse. The read stops 4 residues short of the end of the CDR3; the missing end is completed from the germline J gene. V and J are TRBV13-3 and TRBJ2-5, with D maybe TRBD1 (5 bases). The V end lost 2 bases, the J end lost 1 base, and 14 bases lay between the germline ends. CDR3 length: 16 residues. Looked up from germline, CDR1 is NNHDY and CDR2 is SYVADS. Incomplete CDR3 DNA: TGTGCCAGCAGTGAACGGGGAGGGGTAGACCAAGAC. Encoded protein: CASSERGGVDQD. The CDR3 in its entirety is CASSERGGVDQDTQYF.

This clone is deemed medium-sized. Gene names and germline refer to mouse. The CDR3 end falls 4 residues outside the read, so it is completed with the germline J gene. This same CDR3 is encoded by further DNA sequences in the sample. The rearrangement links TRBV13-1 to TRBJ1-1, with D unclear. The CDR3 has 13 residues. Between the trimmed V and J ends, which lost 1 base and 0 bases, there was a span of 4 bases. Germline CDR1 is NSHNY and CDR2 is SYGAGN. This chain's CDR3 is CASSDLANTEVFF. CDR3 DNA (partial): TGTGCCAGCAGTGATCTGGCAAACACA.

This clone came up many times. Gene names and germline match the mouse. The read terminates 4 residues ahead of where the CDR3 ends, so the germline J gene completes it. The gene calls are TRBV13-2 and TRBJ2-4; 8 bases agree with TRBD2. Germline-derived CDR1 and CDR2 are NNHNN and SYGAGS (reference sequence). The CDR3 length is 15 residues. The sequenced CDR3 bases are TGTGCCAGCGGTGATGCAGCAACTGGGGGAAAC. It encodes CASGDAATGGN. The full CDR3 is CASGDAATGGNTLYF.

In this sample, this clone is medium-sized (0.01 to 0.1%). The gene names given are mouse names. The CDR3: CASSIGTGGYEQYF. The CDR3 DNA, read in part, is TGTGCCAGCAGTATAGGGACTGGGGGTTAT. The V gene is TRBV19, the J gene TRBJ2-7; 10 bases fit TRBD2. Read coverage stops 4 residues before the CDR3 terminus; the germline J gene supplies the remainder. In germline, CDR1 is FNHDT, CDR2 SITEND (reference sequence). The CDR3 covers 14 residues.

With regard to this clone: Gene names and germline refer to mouse. The observed sequence ends 4 residues before the CDR3 terminus, with the missing tail filled in from the germline J gene. V gene TRBV19 combines with J gene TRBJ2-7; 8 nucleotides align to TRBD1. The CDR3 runs 13 residues. CDR1 FNHDT and CDR2 SITEND come from the germline V gene (reference sequence). The CDR3 sequence: CASSRQGRDEQYF. The part of the CDR3 DNA that was read is TGTGCCAGCAGTAGACAGGGGAGGGAT.

This clone appeared a few times. Gene names are the mouse ones. The read ends 4 residues shy of where the CDR3 ends; the end is completed using the germline J gene. The chain has TRBV19 and TRBJ1-1; TRBD1 is a possible D gene (6 bases). The length of the CDR3 is 15 residues. The germline V gene has CDR1 FNHDT and CDR2 SITEND (reference sequence). Trimming took 5 bases from V and 0 from J, leaving 14 bases between them. The CDR3 loop is CASSPPDRTNTEVFF. Partial CDR3 DNA: TGTGCCAGCAGCCCCCCGGACAGAACAAACACA.

Points on this clone: Gene names and germline refer to mouse. The CDR3 is cut off 4 residues early in the read; its end comes from the germline J gene. The rearrangement uses TRBV1 and TRBJ2-1; TRBD1 is a possible D gene (6 bases). With 1 base removed from V and 5 bases from J, the gap between germline ends came to 18 bases. The CDR3 is 17 amino acids. Germline V gene sequence: CDR1 NSQYPW, CDR2 LRSPGD (reference sequence). The sequenced CDR3 bases are TGCACCTGCAGTGCAGCTCGCCGGGACAAAAAAAATGCT. As protein: CTCSAARRDKKNA. The entire CDR3 is CTCSAARRDKKNAEQFF.

A few counts support this clone. The germline and genes are mouse ones. From the germline J gene comes the end of the CDR3, since the read stops 4 residues before it. The chain recombines TRBV1 with TRBJ1-1; 7 bases are shared with TRBD1. CDR3 length: 13 amino acids. Unmatched junction bases numbered 4, after V lost 6 bases and J lost 3 bases. CDR1 is NSQYPW and CDR2 is LRSPGD in the germline V gene (reference sequence). The sequenced CDR3 bases are TGCACCTGCAGCAGGGGGGAGGACACA. This codes for CTCSRGEDT. The entire CDR3 is CTCSRGEDTEVFF.

On this clone: Gene names and germline match the mouse. The DNA ends 4 residues before the CDR3 does, and the rest of the CDR3 is filled in from the germline J gene. This specimen includes other DNA sequences encoding the same CDR3. The chain uses TRBV19 and TRBJ2-7, with TRBD1 identical over 8 bases. Germline CDR1 FNHDT, CDR2 SITEND (reference sequence). The CDR3 runs to 15 residues. Germline trimming cut 5 bases from V and 0 bases from J; bases unmatched to any gene: 7. Incomplete CDR3 DNA: TGTGCCAGCAGCCTCCGGGACAGGAGCTCCTAT. Protein: CASSLRDRSSY. The full CDR3 sequence reads CASSLRDRSSYEQYF.

A remark on this clone: The gene names given are mouse names. Sequencing ends 4 residues short of the CDR3 end; the germline J gene provides the rest. J is TRBJ2-7 and V is TRBV14; 7 bases line up with TRBD2. There are 13 residues in the CDR3. The trim removed 1 base at V and 3 bases at J, leaving 1 base unmatched. Looked up from germline, CDR1 is SGHDT and CDR2 is FRDEAV. The chain's CDR3 is CASSFGGGYEQYF. The DNA read from the CDR3 is TGTGCCAGCAGTTTCGGGGGGGGCTAT.

With regard to this clone: The germline and genes are mouse ones. The read terminates 4 residues before the CDR3 end, so the remaining end is supplied by the germline J gene. The chain couples TRBV14 to TRBJ1-4; no firm D call. Germline assignment: CDR1 SGHDT and CDR2 FRDEAV. The CDR3 runs to 12 residues. V gave up 4 bases and J gave up 4 bases, with 5 bases separating them. CDR3 region: CASSNNNERLFF. CDR3 DNA, as far as it was read: TGTGCCAGCAGTAACAACAACGAA.

This clone was seen a handful of times. The gene symbols are mouse symbols. The read finishes 4 residues shy of the CDR3 end, and the germline J gene is used to complete it. The chain joins TRBV19 to TRBJ1-1; no firm D call. V lost 0 bases to trimming and J lost 2 bases, with 5 bases between them. From germline, CDR1 is FNHDT and CDR2 SITEND (reference sequence). This CDR3 contains 13 residues. The CDR3 reads CASSIVSNTEVFF. Incomplete CDR3 DNA: TGTGCCAGCAGTATAGTATCCAACACA. Using reference TRBV19 and TRBJ1-1 for the parts outside the CDR3, the full variable domain is GGIITQTPKFLIGQEGQKLTLKCQQNFNHDTMYWYRQDSGKGLRLIYYSITENDLQKGDLSEGYDASREKKSSFSLTVTSAQKNEMAVFLCASSIVSNTEVFFGKGTRLTVV.

In its sample, this clone was seen many times. Mouse germline and gene names are used. The read comes to an end 4 residues before the CDR3 does, leaving the germline J gene to fill in the end. The chain carries TRBV13-1 and TRBJ2-5, with a weak D call TRBD1 (7 bases). Germline V gives CDR1 NSHNY, CDR2 SYGAGN. This CDR3 has 14 amino acids. The CDR3 loop reads CASSDARGEDTQYF. Incomplete CDR3 DNA: TGTGCCAGCAGTGATGCCAGGGGGGAAGAC.

Many counts were recorded for this clone. The genes and germline here are from mouse. The read stops 4 residues short of the end of the CDR3; the missing end is completed from the germline J gene. Additional DNA sequences in this sample encode the identical CDR3. The J gene is TRBJ2-5, the V gene TRBV13-3, with 7 bases aligning to TRBD2. CDR3 length equals 13 residues. CDR1 and CDR2 from the germline V gene are NNHDY and SYVADS. CDR3 sequence: CASSDLGEDTQYF. CDR3 DNA, as far as it was read: TGTGCCAGCAGTGACCTGGGGGAAGAC.

This clone was recorded many times. The germline and genes are mouse ones. Read coverage stops 4 residues before the CDR3 terminus; the germline J gene supplies the remainder. The same CDR3 arises from other DNA sequences in this sample as well. The J gene is TRBJ1-1, the V gene TRBV13-1; D ambiguous. Trimming removed 1 base from V and 0 bases from J, with 4 bases in between. The CDR3 has 13 residues. Germline V gene lookup returns CDR1 NSHNY and CDR2 SYGAGN. CDR3 loop: CASSDLANTEVFF. The DNA read from the CDR3 is TGTGCCAGCAGTGATTTAGCAAACACA.

Ten or more counts support this clone. The gene names given are mouse names. The read halts 4 residues ahead of the CDR3 end, with the missing end drawn from the germline J gene. The gene calls are TRBV13-3 and TRBJ2-3; weak D call: TRBD2 (6 bases). CDR1 is NNHDY, CDR2 SYVADS, per germline. CDR3 size: 13 residues. Deletions cut 4 bases from V and 0 bases from J, with 6 bases between. The part of the CDR3 DNA that was read is TGTGCCAGCAGTTGGGGGAGTGCAGAA. Its translation: CASSWGSAE. In full, the CDR3 is CASSWGSAETLYF.

This clone appeared many times. Gene and germline names: mouse. The read stops 4 residues short of the end of the CDR3; the missing end is completed from the germline J gene. The chain couples TRBV1 to TRBJ2-5; 8 bases match TRBD2. This CDR3 comprises 14 residues. CDR1 NSQYPW and CDR2 LRSPGD come from the germline V gene (reference sequence). This chain's CDR3 is CTCSAALGGDTQYF. CDR3 DNA (partial): TGCACCTGCAGTGCAGCCCTGGGGGGTGAC.

This clone was found many times. Gene names are mouse gene names. Read sequence stops 4 residues before the CDR3 end, and the germline J gene provides the missing end. The genes are TRBV1 and TRBJ1-4; TRBD1 aligns across 8 bases. Germline CDR1 is NSQYPW and CDR2 is LRSPGD (reference sequence). This CDR3 is 16 amino acids long. V trimming: 1 base; J trimming: 0 bases; junction bases outside the gene matches: 1. The CDR3 loop reads CTCSAGQGFSNERLFF. CDR3 DNA, as far as it was read: TGCACCTGCAGTGCAGGACAGGGGTTTTCCAACGAA.

This clone has ten or more counts. Gene names are the mouse ones. The read halts 4 residues ahead of the CDR3 end, with the missing end drawn from the germline J gene. The chain uses TRBV13-3 and TRBJ2-5, with TRBD1 matching over 8 bases. The V and J ends lost 3 bases and 2 bases, in that order; junction bases with no gene match: 2. The CDR3 runs 14 residues. The germline V gene has CDR1 NNHDY and CDR2 SYVADS. The covered CDR3 bases are TGTGCCAGCAGTGCAGGGGGCGGCCAAGAC. Amino acids: CASSAGGGQD. The complete CDR3 reads CASSAGGGQDTQYF.

This clone was counted at least ten times. Here the gene names and germline are mouse. The read ends 4 residues before the CDR3 terminus; that terminus is restored from the germline J gene. The chain recombines TRBV1 with TRBJ2-7, with 8 nucleotides matching TRBD2. There are 15 residues in the CDR3. Trimming removed 3 bases from V and 0 bases from J; junction bases left unmatched: 4. From germline, CDR1 is NSQYPW and CDR2 LRSPGD (reference sequence). This CDR3 is CTCSARLGSSYEQYF. The sequenced CDR3 bases are TGCACCTGCAGTGCCCGACTGGGGAGCTCCTAT.

This clone was detected many times. Gene labels here are mouse ones. The read comes to an end 4 residues before the CDR3 does, leaving the germline J gene to fill in the end. This rearrangement joins TRBV1 to TRBJ2-1; 8 bases are shared with TRBD2. With 0 bases clipped from V and 3 bases from J, the junction kept 4 bases outside the gene matches. The CDR3 is 16 residues long. CDR1 is NSQYPW and CDR2 is LRSPGD in the germline V gene (reference sequence). The part of the CDR3 DNA that was read is TGCACCTGCAGTGCAGATCCCCTGGGGGGCTATGCT. Translated, it gives CTCSADPLGGYA. The full CDR3 protein reads CTCSADPLGGYAEQFF. Supplemented by reference TRBV1 and TRBJ2-1, the full variable domain reads VTLLEQNPRWRLVPRGQAVNLRCILKNSQYPWMSWYQQDLQKQLQWLFTLRSPGDKEVKSLPGADYLATRVTDTELRLQVANMSQGRTLYCTCSADPLGGYAEQFFGPGTRLTVL.

This clone was recorded many times. The gene names given are mouse names. The read gets to within 4 residues of the CDR3 end, and the germline J gene fills in the rest. The V call is TRBV13-3, the J call TRBJ2-4, with TRBD2 identical over 10 bases. Trimming at V came to 5 bases and at J to 0 bases, leaving 3 bases not matched to a gene. This CDR3 is built from 15 residues. The germline V gene encodes CDR1 NNHDY and CDR2 SYVADS. CDR3 sequence reads: CASRGLGSSQNTLYF. The CDR3 bases that were read are TGTGCCAGCAGGGGACTGGGGTCTAGTCAAAAC.

A few counts support this clone. The protein in this entry is translated from the DNA; at residue 10 it differs from the protein listed in TCRdb. Genes and germline come from the mouse. The read stops 3 residues short of the end of the CDR3; the missing end is completed from the germline J gene. The rearrangement uses TRBV19 and TRBJ1-3; 7 nucleotides match TRBD1. The CDR3 totals 13 residues. The junction had 7 bases not matched to a gene; V was cut back by 9 bases and J by 4 bases. Looked up from germline, CDR1 is FNHDT and CDR2 is SITEND (reference sequence). The CDR3 bases that were read are TGTGCCATCTCGACAGGGAGGGGAAATACG. Translating it yields CAISTGRGNT. The whole CDR3 reads CAISTGRGNTLYF.

This clone was picked up many times. These gene names are mouse names. Incomplete CDR3 DNA: TGTGCCAGCAGTGATGCAGCGGGGGGTTAT. Its translation: CASSDAAGGY. The entire CDR3 sequence reads CASSDAAGGYEQYF. The V call is TRBV13-3, the J call TRBJ2-7; a weak D match, TRBD2 (6 bases). The read is 4 residues too short to cover the CDR3 end, so that end is filled in from the germline J gene. The germline CDR1 and CDR2 sequences are NNHDY and SYVADS. CDR3 length: 14 residues.

Turning to this clone: The listed genes are named as in mouse. The read falls 4 residues short of the CDR3 end, and the missing part is taken from the germline J gene. The chain has TRBV17 and TRBJ1-4, with TRBD1 matching over 11 bases. The J segment lost 6 bases and the V segment lost 9 bases, leaving 6 bases of the junction unmatched. Germline-derived CDR1 and CDR2 are MNHDT and YYDKIL. The CDR3 totals 14 residues. The sequenced part of the CDR3 DNA is TGTGCTAGTAGCCGGGACAGGGGGGACGAA. Protein sequence: CASSRDRGDE. The full-length CDR3 reads as CASSRDRGDERLFF.

This clone was observed many times. Gene names are the mouse ones. The observed sequence ends 4 residues before the CDR3 terminus, with the missing tail filled in from the germline J gene. The chain joins TRBV5 to TRBJ2-7, with 8 bases aligning to TRBD2. The CDR3 contains 14 residues. V shed 2 bases, J shed 0 bases, and the junction held 0 bases outside the gene matches. Germline lookup yields CDR1 LGHNA and CDR2 YNLKQL (reference sequence). The sequenced part of the CDR3 DNA is TGTGCCAGCAGCCAATGGGGGGGCTCCTAT. It is translated as CASSQWGGSY. Given in full, the CDR3 is CASSQWGGSYEQYF.

Concerning this clone itself: Genes here carry mouse names. The read comes to an end 4 residues before the CDR3 does, leaving the germline J gene to fill in the end. The gene calls are TRBV13-2 and TRBJ2-7; 10 bases align to TRBD1. This CDR3 is 13 amino acids long. The V gene's germline CDR1 is NNHNN and CDR2 SYGAGS (reference sequence). The CDR3 is CASDPGQGYEQYF. The sequenced part of the CDR3 DNA is TGTGCCAGCGATCCGGGACAGGGGTAT.

In the case of this clone: Mouse gene names and germline throughout. The CDR3 end is not reached by the read, which stops 4 residues before it; the germline J gene fills it in. The chain carries TRBV14 and TRBJ2-7, with D perhaps TRBD1 (7 bases). With 2 bases removed from V and 3 bases from J, the gap between germline ends came to 15 bases. The CDR3 sequence is 15 residues long. Germline V gene data show CDR1 as SGHDT and CDR2 as FRDEAV. CDR3 protein: CASSLGGRGGYEQYF. The part of the CDR3 DNA that was read is TGTGCCAGCAGTTTAGGGGGCAGGGGAGGCTAT.

This clone has a count of ten or more. Mouse germline and gene names are used. The read stops 4 residues short of the end of the CDR3; the missing end is completed from the germline J gene. V is TRBV13-3 and J is TRBJ2-3, with a weak D call TRBD1 (6 bases). The CDR3 is made up of 13 amino acids. Germline V gene data show CDR1 as NNHDY and CDR2 as SYVADS. Trimming pared 5 bases from V and 1 base from J, leaving 8 bases between. Incomplete CDR3 DNA: TGTGCCAGCAGGGACAGTGGTGCAGAA. Translation gives CASRDSGAE. From start to end, the CDR3 is CASRDSGAETLYF.